This T cell receptor (beta chain) was recovered during a study of regulatory T cells in long-lasting Graves disease. The authors built TCR beta libraries using iRepertoire HTBI primers and Arm-PCR of CDR3 regions. TCRdb called the multiplex PCR reads again in MiXCR, with one record for every CDR3 protein. The repertoire has hundreds of thousands of distinct CDR3 sequences, approximately 13% of them found once; the top ten carry roughly 10%. The time point is: newly diagnosed GD, antithyroid drugs for less than 3 months. Following extraction of RNA from PBMCs, that RNA was used to make the TCR library. General observations from the study: Persistent disease was associated with favored TRBV28 usage and with favored use of TRBJ1-2 and TRBJ2-5.

A note on this clonotype: The antigen remains unidentified.

The CDR3 runs to 20 residues. Germline V gene lookup returns CDR1 SGHTA and CDR2 FQGNSA. J was trimmed by 5 bases and V by 2 bases; bases with no gene match: 14. A further study also used this sample, focusing on T cells in Graves' hyperthyroidism and ophthalmopathy. That study adds: Patients showing uncontrolled infection, other autoimmune disease, pregnancy or lactation were ineligible. First-round RT-PCR targeting the TCR CDR3 was performed with the HTBI primer set.

This TCR was recovered from a young man with Graves disease. Sequenced material: peripheral blood mononuclear cells (PBMCs), taken at new diagnosis, from a patient treated with antithyroid drugs. V is TRBV7-2 and J is TRBJ2-2; 13 nucleotides line up with TRBD2. For the CDR3, the DNA is TGTGCCAGCAGCTTATACCATGGACTAGCGGGAGTAGGGGAGACCGGGGAGCTGTTTTTT. Translation gives CASSLYHGLAGVGETGELFF.